The entry below gives a single TCR beta chain sequence along with its context. What it binds is unknown. Unexposed donor CD4+ T cells date from about 2010-2019, before the COVID-19 pandemic. After roughly ten days of culture, CD4+ T cells were isolated. The method was immunoSEQ multiplex PCR; TCRdb's version includes in-frame clones alone and lacks a portion of them. The data show under 20,000 clones, around 80% seen once. CDR3 size: 17 residues. V lost 0 bases to trimming and J lost 1 base; unmatched junction nucleotides: 6. Germline CDR1 is LGHNA and CDR2 is YNFKEQ. This sample is part of a study of CD4 T cells in relation to SARS-CoV-2 and coronaviruses.

Sequencing was performed on CD4+ T cells from PBMCs, cultured in vitro. The chain combines TRBV4-2 with TRBJ2-5; 9 nucleotides agree with TRBD2. The TCR was taken from a human donor in good health. The CDR3 region is CASSQDGAAGGQETQYF. CDR3 sequence (DNA): TGTGCCAGCAGCCAAGATGGGGCAGCGGGAGGCCAAGAGACCCAGTACTTC.